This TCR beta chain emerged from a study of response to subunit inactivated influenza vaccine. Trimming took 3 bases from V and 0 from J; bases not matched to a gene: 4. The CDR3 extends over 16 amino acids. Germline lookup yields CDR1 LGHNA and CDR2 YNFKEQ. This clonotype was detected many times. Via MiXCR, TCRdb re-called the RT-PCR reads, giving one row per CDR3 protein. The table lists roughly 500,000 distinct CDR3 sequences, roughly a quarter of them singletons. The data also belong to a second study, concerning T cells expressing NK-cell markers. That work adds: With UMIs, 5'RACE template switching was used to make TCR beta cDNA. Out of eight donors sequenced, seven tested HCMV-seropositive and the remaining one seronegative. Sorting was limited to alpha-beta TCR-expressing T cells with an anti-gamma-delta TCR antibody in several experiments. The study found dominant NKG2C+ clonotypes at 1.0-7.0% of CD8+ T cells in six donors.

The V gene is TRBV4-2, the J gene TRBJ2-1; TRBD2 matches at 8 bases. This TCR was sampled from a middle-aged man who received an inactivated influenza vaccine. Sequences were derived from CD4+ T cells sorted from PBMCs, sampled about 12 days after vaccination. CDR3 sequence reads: CASSQDLAGSYNEQFF. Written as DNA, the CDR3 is TGTGCCAGCAGCCAGGATCTAGCGGGCTCCTACAATGAGCAGTTCTTC.